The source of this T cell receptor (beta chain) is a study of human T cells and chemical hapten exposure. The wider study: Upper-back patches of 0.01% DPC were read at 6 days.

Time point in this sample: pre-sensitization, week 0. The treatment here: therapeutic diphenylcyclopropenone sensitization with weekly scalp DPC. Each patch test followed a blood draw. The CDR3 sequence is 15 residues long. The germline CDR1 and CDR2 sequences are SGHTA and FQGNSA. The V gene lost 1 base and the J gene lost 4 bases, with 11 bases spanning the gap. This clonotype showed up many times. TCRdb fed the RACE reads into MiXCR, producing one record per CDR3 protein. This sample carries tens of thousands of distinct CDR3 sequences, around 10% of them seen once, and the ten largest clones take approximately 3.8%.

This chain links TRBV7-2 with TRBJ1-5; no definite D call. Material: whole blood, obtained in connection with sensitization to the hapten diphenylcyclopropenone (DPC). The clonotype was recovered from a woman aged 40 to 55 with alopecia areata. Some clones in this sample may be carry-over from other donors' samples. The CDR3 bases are TGTGCCAGCAGCTTAGATAGGGCAGGTAATCAGCCCCAGCATTTT. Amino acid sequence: CASSLDRAGNQPQHF. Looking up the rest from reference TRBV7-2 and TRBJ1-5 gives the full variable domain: GAGVSQSPSNKVTEKGKDVELRCDPISGHTALYWYRQSLGQGLEFLIYFQGNSAPDKSGLPSDRFSAERTGGSVSTLTIQRTQQEDSAVYLCASSLDRAGNQPQHFGDGTRLSIL.